This section outlines one T cell receptor beta chain sequence together with its context. The data were taken from a study of cytomegalovirus exposure and HLA in healthy donors. This CDR3 spans 15 amino acids. Germline loops: CDR1 MNHEY, CDR2 SMNVEV (reference sequence). This PCR relied on a set of 60 Vbeta primers and 13 Jbeta primers. Sequencing used immunoSEQ multiplex PCR; TCRdb keeps in-frame clones, though not all of them. The sample lists 200,000 to 250,000 clones, more than 60% seen once, with 1.5% to 2% in the top ten. This sequence originates from a man in his fifties or sixties in good health and CMV-seronegative. The rearrangement links TRBV27 to TRBJ2-5; maybe TRBD1 (7 bases). TRBJ2-7 matches the DNA end more closely, so the J call is doubtful. The sequenced material came from PBMCs. The CDR3 DNA follows: TGTGCCAGCAGTTCGTGGGACTCCAACAGGGGCGAGCAGTACTTC. Amino acids: CASSSWDSNRGEQYF.